This entry is about one TCR beta chain. As yet, its antigen is unknown. Only in-frame clones appear in the TCRdb table, and some are missing; sequencing was by immunoSEQ multiplex PCR. The sample contains 240,000 or so clones, 90% to 95% of which appear only once. The data derive from a study of T cell responses to AZD1222 COVID-19 vaccine. Study-wide results and limits: Donor demographics were predominantly white British with a female majority; clonal diversity may be underestimated.

The sample in question was peripheral blood, obtained on day 0 of AZD1222 vaccination. This receptor was identified in an adult in good health.

The CDR3 protein is CAWRGQGRNSPLHF. CDR3 DNA sequence: TGTGCCTGGAGGGGACAGGGGAGGAATTCACCCCTCCACTTT. The chain is built from TRBV30 and TRBJ1-6, with 10 bases that match TRBD1. The CDR3 has 14 residues. The germline CDR1 and CDR2 sequences are GTSNPN and SVGIG (reference sequence). After removal of 3 bases from V and 7 bases from J, the junction contained 3 bases not matched to a gene.